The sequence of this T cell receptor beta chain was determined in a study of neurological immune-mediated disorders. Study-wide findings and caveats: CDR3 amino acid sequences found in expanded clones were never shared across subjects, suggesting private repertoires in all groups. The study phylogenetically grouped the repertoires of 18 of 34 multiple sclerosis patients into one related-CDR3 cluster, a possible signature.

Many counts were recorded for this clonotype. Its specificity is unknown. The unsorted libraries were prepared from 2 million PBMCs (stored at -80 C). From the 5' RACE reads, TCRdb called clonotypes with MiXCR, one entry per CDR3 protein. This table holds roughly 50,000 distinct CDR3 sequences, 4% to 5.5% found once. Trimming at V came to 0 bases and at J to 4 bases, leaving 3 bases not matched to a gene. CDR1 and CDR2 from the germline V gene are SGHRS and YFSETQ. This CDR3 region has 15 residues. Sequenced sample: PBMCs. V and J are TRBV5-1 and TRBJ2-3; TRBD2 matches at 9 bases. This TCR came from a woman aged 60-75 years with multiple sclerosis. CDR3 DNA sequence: TGCGCCAGCAGCTTGGTTCTAGCGGGACCAGATACGCAGTATTTT. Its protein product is CASSLVLAGPDTQYF.